This TCR beta chain is drawn from a study of technical replicates of blood from a handful of donors. This clone came up a few times. TCRdb's table, derived via immunoSEQ multiplex PCR, lists solely in-frame clones and lacks some. This table has around 80,000 clones, 95% to 98% appearing once. Germline V gene lookup returns CDR1 MDHEN and CDR2 SYDVKM. With 3 bases removed from V and 2 bases from J, the gap between germline ends came to 26 bases. CDR3 size: 19 residues. The J gene is TRBJ2-7, the V gene TRBV28; D perhaps matches TRBD2 (6 bases). The sequence derives from a human donor in good health. The sequenced sample consisted of T cells isolated from PBMCs. This CDR3 reads CASSFPTSGFRPPTYEQYF. CDR3 nucleotide sequence: TGTGCCAGCAGTTTCCCTACCAGCGGGTTTAGACCCCCAACCTACGAGCAGTACTTC.